This T cell receptor (beta chain) came from a study of a mutant IDH1 vaccine in newly diagnosed glioma (dated by TCRdb to about 2021). General notes on the study: Patients were given eight vaccinations, in weeks 1, 3, 5, 7, 11, 15, 19 and 23, which matched visits V03 through V10. The roughly 35 treated patients were approximately 62% male and roughly 38% female, with a mean age of approximately 38 years. Before enrollment, most patients had been given radiochemotherapy with temozolomide as standard therapy, while the rest had received either radiotherapy alone or temozolomide alone. Longitudinal TCRB deep sequencing was performed for fewer than 30 treated patients wherever samples were available for exploratory analyses. Vaccination began 4-6 weeks after radiotherapy alone, or alongside temozolomide cycles in the chemotherapy-containing groups. Peripheral blood was collected at six visits: V03 (baseline), V05, V07, V10, V12 and V13.

Preparation of the library involved the immunoSEQ multiplex PCR assay. Following the manufacturer's protocol, the hsTCRB Kit was used to amplify rearranged TCR beta chain sequences. Sequencing of TCRB libraries was carried out on an Illumina MiSeq. The authors' pipeline ran thus. The proprietary platform of the kit vendor was used for demultiplexing, trimming and gene mapping. Imported from immuneACCESS, the table was reduced by TCRdb to in-frame sequences with V and J called. These copies leave out some clones; in studies compared against another copy, an unresolved V gene accounts for under half, and the cause of the remainder is not known. V and J calls and clone size are those listed in that table; D and trimming were worked out from the DNA. The sample table shows 25,000 to 40,000 clones, and roughly 78% are seen once. The top ten constitute roughly 22% of the sample. Overall study results and their limits: Across multiple MHC alleles, vaccine-induced immune responses were seen in approximately 93% of patients. According to the authors, sample limitations meant that analyses of patient blood samples could not be reproduced. No apparent relationship was observed between pseudoprogression and alterations in the top peripheral T cell clonotypes detected by TCRB sequencing. PBMC samples for TCRB deep sequencing were selected based on availability.

The CDR3 numbers 13 residues from cysteine through phenylalanine. Of all the DNA, just the CDR3 is kept, 39 bases in frame from base 1. As encoded in the germline V gene, CDR1 is MNHEY while CDR2 is SVGAGI. Deletion took 6 bases off V and 8 bases off J, with a span of 14 bases between the germline ends. Per the publication, the time point label means: week 11, during vaccination. Every vaccine dose consisted of 300 ug of a 20-mer mutant IDH1 peptide in Montanide, administered subcutaneously together with topical imiquimod. All donors had newly diagnosed IDH1-mutant astrocytomas of WHO grade 3 or 4 that showed loss of nuclear ATRX. The samples were drawn from NOA16, a multicentre, single-arm, open-label phase I trial in Germany that tested a mutant IDH1 peptide vaccine in humans for the first time. Genomic DNA for TCRB sequencing was isolated from EDTA blood with the DNeasy Blood and Tissue Kit. As concerns this clone: What antigen it recognizes has not been identified. Within one base of it there is no much larger clone, and no base qualities were kept.

The rearrangement joined TRBV6-5 to TRBJ1-5; no confident D gene assignment can be made. The sequencing used PBMCs, collected from a glioma patient whose treatment included an IDH1 peptide vaccine. The origin of this receptor is a man aged 25 to 45 with glioma. For the CDR3, the sequence is CASRENFDEPQHF. The DNA is TGTGCCAGCAGGGAAAACTTCGACGAGCCCCAGCATTTT.